A selection of T cell receptor beta chains follows, all from one sample in a study of blood T cell repertoires in COVID-19. Some clones are missing from TCRdb's copy, which holds only in-frame ones; the method was immunoSEQ multiplex PCR. The table shows 150,000 to 200,000 clones, with approximately 90% occurring only once. Sequenced material: PBMCs or T cells enriched from blood (not recorded which). The receptors here all came from a woman aged 45 to 65 who had recovered from COVID-19. Both conserved end residues are part of each CDR3. A D gene is named only where the DNA matches it firmly. Size values are once, few and many counts, or a class for expanded clones, and some rows have none.

abundance	d_gene	v_gene	j_gene	CDR3aa	CDR3nt
.	TRBD2	TRBV24-1	TRBJ2-1	CATSGAGGSYNEQFF	TGTGCCACCAGTGGGGCGGGGGGTTCCTACAATGAGCAGTTCTTC
.	.	TRBV4-3	TRBJ2-2	CASSQAGGAGRGTGELFF	TGCGCCAGCAGCCAAGCCGGAGGTGCAGGGCGGGGCACCGGGGAGCTGTTTTTT
.	TRBD2	TRBV20-1	TRBJ2-3	CSASSGGASTDTQYF	TGCAGTGCTAGTTCCGGGGGGGCTAGCACAGATACGCAGTATTTT
.	.	TRBV2	TRBJ2-6	CASQARSGANVLTF	TGTGCCAGTCAGGCTCGCTCTGGGGCCAACGTCCTGACTTTC
.	.	TRBV13	TRBJ1-3	CASSSPRVFGNTIYF	TGTGCCAGCAGCAGTCCGAGGGTCTTTGGAAACACCATATATTTT
.	TRBD1	TRBV19	TRBJ1-1	CASSPQGPVTEAFF	TGTGCCAGTAGTCCACAGGGGCCGGTGACTGAAGCTTTCTTT
.	.	TRBV4-3	TRBJ2-5	CASSQLGSGETQYF	TGCGCCAGCAGCCAGTTGGGGAGCGGAGAGACCCAGTACTTC
.	.	TRBV2	TRBJ1-1	CASSSQGRRAEAFF	TGTGCCAGCAGCAGTCAGGGCCGTCGCGCTGAAGCTTTCTTT
.	TRBD1	TRBV19	TRBJ2-7	CASSGRDRGVYEQYF	TGTGCCAGTAGCGGCCGGGACAGGGGCGTCTACGAGCAGTACTTC
.	.	TRBV4-3	TRBJ1-1	CASSQDGYTEAFF	TGCGCCAGCAGCCAAGACGGTTACACTGAAGCTTTCTTT
.	TRBD2	TRBV20-1	TRBJ2-3	CSASFPTSGGAGADTQYF	TGCAGTGCTAGTTTCCCGACTAGCGGGGGGGCCGGGGCAGATACGCAGTATTTT
once	.	TRBV7-3	TRBJ2-6	CASSGANFLSSGANVLTF	TGTGCCAGCAGCGGGGCGAACTTCCTAAGCTCTGGGGCCAACGTCCTGACTTTC
.	TRBD2	TRBV11-2	TRBJ2-1	CASSWAGGDNEQFF	TGTGCCAGCAGCTGGGCGGGGGGTGACAATGAGCAGTTCTTC
.	.	TRBV25-1	TRBJ1-6	CASSDRGRSSPLHF	TGTGCCAGCAGTGATCGGGGTAGGAGTTCACCCCTCCACTTT
.	TRBD1	TRBV9	TRBJ2-3	CASSGTGQVDTQYF	TGTGCCAGCAGCGGGACAGGGCAGGTAGATACGCAGTATTTT
.	TRBD1	TRBV3-1/TRBV3-2	TRBJ1-3	CASSGRDRVFFSGNTIYF	TGTGCCAGCAGCGGCCGGGACAGGGTATTTTTTTCTGGAAACACCATATATTTT
.	.	TRBV12-3/TRBV12-4	TRBJ1-2	CASSLGGTRGYTF	TGTGCCAGCAGTCTAGGGGGGACTAGAGGCTACACCTTC
once	.	TRBV12-2	TRBJ1-1	CASPPATEAFF	TGTGCAAGTCCCCCCGCTACGGAAGCTTTCTTT
.	.	TRBV10-3	TRBJ2-5	CAISAGAETQYF	TGTGCCATCAGTGCAGGGGCGGAGACCCAGTACTTC
.	.	TRBV25-1	TRBJ1-5	CANSGGRNQPQHF	TGTGCCAATTCGGGGGGCCGCAATCAGCCCCAGCATTTT
.	TRBD1	TRBV6-2/TRBV6-3	TRBJ2-3	CASSTSQGAPPGTQYF	TGTGCCAGCAGTACCTCGCAGGGGGCGCCCCCCGGTACGCAGTATTTT
.	.	TRBV20-1	TRBJ2-7	CSAHAGMEQYF	TGCAGTGCCCATGCCGGGATGGAGCAGTACTTC
once	TRBD1	TRBV9	TRBJ2-1	CASSVEGQGGIEQFF	TGTGCCAGCAGCGTAGAGGGACAGGGGGGGATTGAGCAGTTCTTC
.	.	TRBV5-4	TRBJ1-2	CASSLRGRNIYGYTF	TGTGCCAGCAGCTTGAGGGGTAGGAACATCTATGGCTACACCTTC
.	.	TRBV18	TRBJ1-5	CASSPWAPGSNQPQHF	TGTGCCAGCTCACCATGGGCTCCAGGAAGTAATCAGCCCCAGCATTTT
.	.	TRBV19	TRBJ2-2	CASSIYGSNTGELFF	TGTGCCAGTAGTATATACGGGTCGAACACCGGGGAGCTGTTTTTT
.	.	TRBV6-2/TRBV6-3	TRBJ2-3	CASNPGSHTQYF	TGTGCCAGCAACCCCGGGTCCCATACGCAGTATTTT
few	TRBD1	TRBV7-9	TRBJ1-1	CASSQDRRAFF	TGTGCCAGCAGCCAGGACAGGCGAGCTTTCTTT
few	.	TRBV7-9	TRBJ1-5	CASSLAGDQPQHF	TGTGCCAGCAGCTTAGCGGGAGATCAGCCCCAGCATTTT
.	TRBD2	TRBV7-2	TRBJ2-1	CASSAPRGGSYNEQFF	TGTGCCAGCAGCGCCCCTCGGGGGGGGTCCTACAATGAGCAGTTCTTC
.	.	TRBV3-1/TRBV3-2	TRBJ1-3	CASSRGSHGSSGNTIYF	TGTGCCAGCAGTAGGGGATCCCACGGGAGCTCTGGAAACACCATATATTTT
once	.	TRBV7-9	TRBJ2-7	CASSLASSEQYF	TGTGCCAGCAGCTTAGCTTCGTCCGAGCAGTACTTC
.	.	TRBV4-3	TRBJ1-4	CASSQDGGMSEKLFF	TGCGCCAGCAGCCAAGACGGAGGGATGAGCGAAAAACTGTTTTTT
once	TRBD1	TRBV4-2	TRBJ2-2	CASSQETWTGDTGELFF	TGTGCCAGCAGCCAAGAAACGTGGACAGGGGACACCGGGGAGCTGTTTTTT
once	TRBD1	TRBV10-1	TRBJ2-7	CASSPGQGSIYEQYF	TGCGCCAGCAGCCCGGGACAGGGGAGTATCTACGAGCAGTACTTC
.	.	TRBV7-9	TRBJ2-3	CASSLGRRPEGYDTQYF	TGTGCCAGCAGCTTGGGACGGCGCCCGGAGGGGTACGATACGCAGTATTTT
.	TRBD1	TRBV29-1	TRBJ2-1	CSGKGAGSYNEQFF	TGCAGCGGTAAGGGGGCTGGGTCCTACAATGAGCAGTTCTTC
.	.	TRBV5-8	TRBJ1-2	CASSLGAGPQGYGYTF	TGTGCCAGCAGCTTGGGAGCAGGGCCTCAGGGGTATGGCTACACCTTC
.	.	TRBV30	TRBJ2-1	CAWSPDRHEQFF	TGTGCCTGGAGCCCAGACAGGCATGAGCAGTTCTTC